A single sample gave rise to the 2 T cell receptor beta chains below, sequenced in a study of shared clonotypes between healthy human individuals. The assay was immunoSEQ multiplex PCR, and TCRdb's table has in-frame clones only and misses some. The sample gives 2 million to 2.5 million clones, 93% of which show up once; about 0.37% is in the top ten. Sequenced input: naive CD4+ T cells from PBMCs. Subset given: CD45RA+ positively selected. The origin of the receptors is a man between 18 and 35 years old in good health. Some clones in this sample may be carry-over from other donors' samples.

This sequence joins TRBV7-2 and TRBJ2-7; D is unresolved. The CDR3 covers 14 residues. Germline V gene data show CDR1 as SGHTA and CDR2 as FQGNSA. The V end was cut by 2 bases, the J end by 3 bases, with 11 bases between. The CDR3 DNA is TGTGCCAGCAGCTTACCAAACTCGGTCTACGAGCAGTACTTC. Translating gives CASSLPNSVYEQYF.

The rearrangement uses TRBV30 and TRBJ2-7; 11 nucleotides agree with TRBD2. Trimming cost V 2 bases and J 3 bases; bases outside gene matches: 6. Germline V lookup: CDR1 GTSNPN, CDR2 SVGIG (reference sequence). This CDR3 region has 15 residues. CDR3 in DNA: TGTGCCTGGAGTTACCCCGGGACTAGCGGCTACGAGCAGTACTTC. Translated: CAWSYPGTSGYEQYF.